The rows below give T cell receptor beta chains drawn from one sample of a study of cytomegalovirus exposure and HLA in healthy donors. Profiled with immunoSEQ multiplex PCR; TCRdb holds only in-frame clones, not every one. This repertoire shows 130,000 or so clones, 65% to 80% found once; its top ten account for approximately 5.5%. Sequencing was carried out using PBMCs. The origin of the receptors is a man aged 18 to 35 in good health and CMV-seropositive. Each CDR3 is given with its conserved first and last residue. The order of the fields is clone size, J gene, D gene, V gene, CDR3 protein, CDR3 DNA. A D gene is named only where the DNA matches it firmly. Not all rows give a size; the values are once, few, many and, for expanded clones, a class.

once,TRBJ1-2,-,TRBV25-1,CASSLHFNYGYTF,TGTGCCAGCAGTCTGCACTTTAACTATGGCTACACCTTC
-,TRBJ1-1,-,TRBV11-2,CASSPPRTVTEAFF,TGTGCCAGCAGCCCGCCGAGGACTGTCACTGAAGCTTTCTTT
-,TRBJ1-1,-,TRBV4-1,CASSRGRDREAFF,TGCGCCAGCAGCCGGGGGCGAGACAGGGAAGCTTTCTTT
few,TRBJ1-2,TRBD1,TRBV2,CATARQGFGYTF,TGTGCCACCGCTAGACAGGGATTTGGCTACACCTTC
-,TRBJ1-6,-,TRBV4-1,CASSHGSSYNSPLHF,TGCGCCAGCAGCCACGGGAGCTCCTATAATTCACCCCTCCACTTT
-,TRBJ2-1,-,TRBV6-5,CASSPSSRWNEQFF,TGTGCCAGCAGTCCCTCCTCGAGGTGGAATGAGCAGTTCTTC
few,TRBJ2-2,TRBD2,TRBV5-4,CASTPPSGGTNTGELFF,TGTGCCAGCACCCCGCCTAGCGGGGGTACGAACACCGGGGAGCTGTTTTTT
few,TRBJ1-1,-,TRBV10-3,CAISDGGFKEAFF,TGTGCCATCAGTGACGGCGGGTTTAAGGAAGCTTTCTTT
-,TRBJ1-2,-,TRBV6-4,CASSDLAGNRGYTF,TGTGCCAGCAGTGACCTGGCAGGGAACAGGGGCTACACCTTC
-,TRBJ2-3,-,TRBV14,CASSLGGASSDTQYF,TGTGCCAGCAGCCTGGGGGGGGCTTCCTCAGATACGCAGTATTTT
-,TRBJ1-5,-,TRBV4-1,CASSQDGGAGAYGQPQHF,TGCGCCAGCAGCCAAGATGGGGGGGCGGGGGCCTATGGTCAGCCCCAGCATTTT
-,TRBJ2-6,-,TRBV30,CASPSPLGHREDPSGANGLTF,TGTGCCTCCCCCTCCCCTCTCGGGCACAGGGAAGACCCCTCTGGGGCCAACGGCCTGACTTTC
-,TRBJ1-6,-,TRBV6-4,CASSVSNGANSPLHF,TGTGCCAGCAGTGTCTCTAACGGAGCGAATTCACCCCTCCACTTT
-,TRBJ1-5,TRBD1,TRBV7-9,CASSRQGAGNQPQHF,TGTGCCAGCAGCCGACAGGGGGCTGGCAATCAGCCCCAGCATTTT
-,TRBJ1-1,-,TRBV5-1,CASSEDMNTEAFF,TGCGCCAGCAGCGAAGACATGAACACTGAAGCTTTCTTT
-,TRBJ1-1,-,TRBV25-1,CASSESLYGGGEDTEAFF,TGTGCCAGCAGTGAATCTTTGTACGGGGGAGGCGAGGACACTGAAGCTTTCTTT
-,TRBJ1-2,-,TRBV28,CASSDTHYGYTF,TGTGCCAGCTCGGACACCCACTATGGCTACACCTTC
few,TRBJ2-7,-,TRBV28,CASSHPGSSYEQYF,TGTGCCAGCAGTCACCCCGGGAGCTCCTACGAGCAGTACTTC
-,TRBJ2-3,TRBD2,TRBV18,CASSPPSGRYTDTQYF,TGTGCCAGCTCACCCCCTAGCGGGCGTTACACAGATACGCAGTATTTT
-,TRBJ1-5,TRBD1,TRBV30,CAGKDRVGNQPQHF,TGTGCCGGGAAGGACAGGGTCGGCAATCAGCCCCAGCATTTT
-,TRBJ1-3,-,TRBV6-5,CASSGHPQGGNTIYF,TGTGCCAGCAGTGGACACCCACAGGGTGGAAACACCATATATTTT
-,TRBJ1-6,-,TRBV14,CAGRISSYNSPLHF,TGTGCCGGCAGAATCAGCTCCTATAATTCACCCCTCCACTTT
few,TRBJ2-3,TRBD2,TRBV7-9,CASSMTTSGIGDTQYF,TGTGCCAGCAGCATGACGACTAGCGGTATAGGGGATACGCAGTATTTT
few,TRBJ1-1,-,TRBV19,CASSIPREPRAFF,TGTGCCAGTAGTATACCCCGAGAACCTCGCGCTTTCTTT
-,TRBJ2-7,TRBD2,TRBV9,CASSVTSGETYEQYF,TGTGCCAGCAGCGTCACTAGCGGGGAAACCTACGAGCAGTACTTC
-,TRBJ1-3,TRBD1,TRBV28,CASSLPQGAIGNTIYF,TGTGCCAGCAGTTTACCTCAGGGGGCTATAGGAAACACCATATATTTT
-,TRBJ1-6,TRBD1,TRBV10-3,CAISESAGQGPPLHF,TGTGCCATCAGTGAGTCCGCCGGACAGGGGCCACCCCTCCACTTT
-,TRBJ2-7,-,TRBV6-5,CASSYSGTPAYEQYF,TGTGCCAGCAGTTACTCCGGGACACCGGCCTACGAGCAGTACTTC